This entry lists 13 T cell receptor beta chains sequenced from one sample in a study of cytomegalovirus exposure and HLA in healthy donors. Generated by immunoSEQ multiplex PCR, the TCRdb table keeps only in-frame clones and is missing some. The sample holds 200,000 or so clones, about 91% seen once. The sequenced material came from PBMCs. All receptors come from a woman aged 18-30 years in good health and CMV-seronegative.

The chain combines TRBV6-4 with TRBJ2-1, with no clear D. Germline V gene data show CDR1 as MRHNA and CDR2 as SNTAGT. The ends were cut back, 2 bases at V and 5 bases at J, with 7 bases in the middle. CDR3 length: 13 residues. The CDR3 nucleotides read TGTGCCAGCAGTGACGGTGACAACAATGAGCAGTTCTTC. Encoded protein: CASSDGDNNEQFF.

This rearrangement joins TRBV27 to TRBJ2-3; 13 bases fit TRBD2. CDR3 length: 17 residues. J lost 7 bases, V lost 5 bases, and 12 bases had no gene match. Germline V lookup: CDR1 MNHEY, CDR2 SMNVEV (reference sequence). Here the CDR3 reads CASSPRLAGGLYHTQYF. In nucleotides, the CDR3 is TGTGCCAGCAGTCCCCGACTAGCGGGAGGCCTATACCATACGCAGTATTTT.

The chain joins TRBV5-4 to TRBJ2-5; the match to TRBD2 covers 12 bases. The CDR3 has 19 amino acids. V lost 3 bases, J lost 4 bases, and 16 bases stayed unmatched. Per the germline V gene, CDR1 is SGHNT and CDR2 is YYREEE (reference sequence). The CDR3 DNA follows: TGTGCCAGCAGCTCGCCTTCGGGACTAGCGGGCGGAATGGGAGAGACCCAGTACTTC. Protein: CASSSPSGLAGGMGETQYF.

The chain combines TRBV27 with TRBJ1-5, with D uncertain. The CDR3 covers 17 residues. V was clipped by 2 bases and J by 3 bases, with 17 bases between them. Germline-derived CDR1 and CDR2 are MNHEY and SMNVEV (reference sequence). CDR3 protein: CASSLTVYEGLNQPQHF. The CDR3 nucleotides read TGTGCCAGCAGTTTAACTGTCTATGAGGGTCTCAATCAGCCCCAGCATTTT.

V gene TRBV27 combines with J gene TRBJ2-1; 9 bases match TRBD2. The CDR3 runs to 15 residues. Germline V CDR1 and CDR2: MNHEY, SMNVEV (reference sequence). The trim removed 0 bases at V and 5 bases at J, leaving 2 bases unmatched. The CDR3 here is CASSLSASGDNEQFF. CDR3 DNA sequence: TGTGCCAGCAGTTTATCGGCTAGCGGGGACAATGAGCAGTTCTTC.

This chain links TRBV30 with TRBJ1-5; possibly TRBD1 for D (5 bases). With 0 bases removed from V and 3 bases from J, the gap between germline ends came to 21 bases. The CDR3 covers 18 residues. Germline assignment: CDR1 GTSNPN and CDR2 SVGIG (reference sequence). CDR3 nucleotide sequence: TGTGCCTGGAGTGTGCGGGACCACACCGGCGGGGCCAATCAGCCCCAGCATTTT. It specifies CAWSVRDHTGGANQPQHF.

V is TRBV21-1 and J is TRBJ2-7; the table names TRBD2, a call not compared with the DNA. TRBV21-1 is annotated as a pseudogene. CDR3 length equals 14 residues. CDR3: CASSTLADSYEQYF. The DNA of the CDR3 is TGTGCCAGCAGCACGCTAGCGGATTCCTACGAGCAGTACTTC.

This chain links TRBV30 with TRBJ1-2; the D is unclear. Trimming stripped 2 bases from V and 0 bases from J, with 4 bases between. Germline lookup yields CDR1 GTSNPN and CDR2 SVGIG (reference sequence). There are 12 residues in the CDR3. CDR3 protein: CAWSSSNYGYTF. Written as DNA, the CDR3 is TGTGCCTGGAGTAGCTCTAACTATGGCTACACCTTC.

The chain combines TRBV10-3 with TRBJ2-5, with TRBD2 as a possible D gene (6 bases). The CDR3 is 14 amino acids. Germline V gene lookup returns CDR1 ENHRY and CDR2 SYGVKD. V was pared by 3 bases and J by 5 bases, with 13 bases between. CDR3 loop: CAISEEGGGETQYF. Written as DNA, the CDR3 is TGTGCCATCAGTGAAGAGGGAGGAGGGGAGACCCAGTACTTC.

This sequence joins TRBV2 and TRBJ1-1; perhaps TRBD1 as D (5 bases). The CDR3 is made up of 14 amino acids. The V end was cut by 0 bases, the J end by 6 bases, with 11 bases between. Germline V lookup: CDR1 SNHLY, CDR2 FYNNEI. CDR3 DNA: TGTGCCAGCAGTGAAGCGCTTAGGGGCGCTGAAGCTTTCTTT. It translates to CASSEALRGAEAFF.

The chain joins TRBV9 to TRBJ2-6, with 7 positions matching TRBD1. CDR1 and CDR2 (germline): SGDLS, YYNGEE. The length of the CDR3 is 17 residues. Losses at the gene ends were 4 bases for V and 3 bases for J; bases not matched to a gene: 10. The CDR3 loop is CASSSSGQNFGANVLTF. The CDR3 DNA follows: TGTGCCAGCAGCTCCTCGGGACAGAACTTTGGGGCCAACGTCCTGACTTTC.

CDR3 amino acids: CASSKTSGTPEQYF. DNA of the CDR3: TGCGCCAGCAGCAAGACTAGCGGGACCCCCGAGCAGTACTTC. This chain links TRBV5-1 with TRBJ2-7, with TRBD2 matching over 11 bases. Germline V gene data show CDR1 as SGHRS and CDR2 as YFSETQ. The V segment lost 4 bases and the J segment 6 bases; nucleotides outside the gene matches: 6. CDR3 size: 14 residues.

The chain employs TRBV27 and TRBJ2-1; 8 nucleotides align to TRBD1. This CDR3 is 17 amino acids long. Germline lookup yields CDR1 MNHEY and CDR2 SMNVEV (reference sequence). The V segment lost 6 bases and the J segment 6 bases; nucleotides outside the gene matches: 16. CDR3 sequence (DNA): TGTGCCAGCAGCCCCAGGGGGCCTAGCCCAGGAGGCAATGAGCAGTTCTTC. This translates into CASSPRGPSPGGNEQFF.